The source of this TCR beta chain is a study of blood T cell repertoires in COVID-19. Study information: Sites in the United States, Italy and Spain provided acute and convalescent COVID-19 samples. PBMCs, B-cell-depleted T cells, or T cells provided the cDNA or gDNA that made up the material.

How the authors handled the data: For nucleated cells, counts were estimated from reference gene primer amplification. Sequenced by immunoSEQ multiplex PCR; TCRdb stores in-frame clones only, minus some. The D gene and trimming were derived from the DNA, and the V and J assignments and clone size from that table. Here the sample spans roughly 190,000 clones, roughly 80% being singletons. This CDR3 is built from 14 residues. Germline CDR1 LNHNV, CDR2 YYDKDF (reference sequence). V was clipped by 0 bases and J by 4 bases; unmatched bases: 2. The chain links TRBV15 to TRBJ1-1, with 7 bases fitting TRBD1. Sequencing was done on a sample of peripheral blood. This receptor was obtained from a woman between 45 and 65 years old with acute or convalescent COVID-19. The CDR3 nucleotides are TGTGCCACCAGCAGAGACAGGGGGGTCACTGAAGCTTTCTTT. The encoded protein is CATSRDRGVTEAFF.